This TCR beta chain stems from a study of T cells in women clearing cervical HPV infection. Study background: Cases were women with histologically confirmed HPV16-related CIN3 or worse, including a couple of invasive cancers.

Of note for this clone: Sequencing ends 3 residues short of the CDR3 end; the germline J gene provides the rest.

Profiled with immunoSEQ multiplex PCR; TCRdb holds only in-frame clones, not every one. This repertoire includes tens of thousands of clones. V lost 2 bases and J lost 7, with 9 bases in between. Germline V CDR1 and CDR2: SGHAT, FQDESV (reference sequence). The CDR3 has 14 amino acids. This sequence was found in a woman between 18 and 75 years old with a cervical HPV16 infection that either progressed to CIN3+ or cleared (not recorded which). The chain is built from TRBV11-1 and TRBJ1-6; D not resolved. Sample: blood buffy coat. CDR3: CASSLNGGNSPLHF. CDR3 DNA, as far as it was read: TGTGCCAGCAGCTTAAACGGAGGGAATTCACCC.